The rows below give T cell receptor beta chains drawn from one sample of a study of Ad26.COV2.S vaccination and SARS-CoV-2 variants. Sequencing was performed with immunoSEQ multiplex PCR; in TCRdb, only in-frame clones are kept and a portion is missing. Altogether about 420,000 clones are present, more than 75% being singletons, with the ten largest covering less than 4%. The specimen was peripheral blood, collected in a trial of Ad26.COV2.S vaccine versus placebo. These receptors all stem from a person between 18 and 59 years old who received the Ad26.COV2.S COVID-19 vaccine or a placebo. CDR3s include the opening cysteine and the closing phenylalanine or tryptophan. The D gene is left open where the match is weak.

cdr3_aa: CATSQGGLGSYNEQFF
d_call: .
v_call: TRBV15
cdr3_length: 16
j_call: TRBJ2-1

cdr3_aa: CASSRGRTPEYEQYF
d_call: .
v_call: TRBV4-1
cdr3_length: 15
j_call: TRBJ2-7

cdr3_aa: CASSLRGQGNYGYTF
d_call: TRBD1
v_call: TRBV4-3
cdr3_length: 15
j_call: TRBJ1-2

cdr3_aa: CASSDHPGTPISPNNYGYTF
d_call: .
v_call: TRBV6-2/TRBV6-3
cdr3_length: 20
j_call: TRBJ1-2

cdr3_aa: CASTRNREIDTQYF
d_call: .
v_call: TRBV28
cdr3_length: 14
j_call: TRBJ2-3

cdr3_aa: CASSLRGPNTEAFF
d_call: .
v_call: TRBV7-9
cdr3_length: 14
j_call: TRBJ1-1

cdr3_aa: CASSSFEGAGLDEKLFF
d_call: TRBD1
v_call: TRBV7-9
cdr3_length: 17
j_call: TRBJ1-4

cdr3_aa: CASSLVGTNEKLFF
d_call: .
v_call: TRBV5-5
cdr3_length: 14
j_call: TRBJ1-4

cdr3_aa: CASSQAGGANQPQHF
d_call: TRBD1
v_call: TRBV4-3
cdr3_length: 15
j_call: TRBJ1-5

cdr3_aa: CASSRATNEKLFF
d_call: .
v_call: TRBV27
cdr3_length: 13
j_call: TRBJ1-4

cdr3_aa: CASSPLGQGAFGYTF
d_call: TRBD1
v_call: TRBV6-1
cdr3_length: 15
j_call: TRBJ1-2